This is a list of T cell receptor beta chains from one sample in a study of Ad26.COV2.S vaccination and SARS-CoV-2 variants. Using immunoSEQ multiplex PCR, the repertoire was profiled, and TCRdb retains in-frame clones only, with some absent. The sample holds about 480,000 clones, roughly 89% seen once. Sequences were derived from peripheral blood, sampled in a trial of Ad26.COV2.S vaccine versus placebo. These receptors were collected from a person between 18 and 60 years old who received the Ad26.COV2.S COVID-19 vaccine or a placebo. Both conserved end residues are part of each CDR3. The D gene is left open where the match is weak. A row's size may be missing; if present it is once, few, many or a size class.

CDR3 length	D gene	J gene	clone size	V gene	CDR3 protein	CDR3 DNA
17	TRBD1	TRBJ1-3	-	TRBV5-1	CASSPSGTGASGNTIYF	TGCGCCAGCAGCCCCTCCGGGACAGGGGCCTCTGGAAACACCATATATTTT
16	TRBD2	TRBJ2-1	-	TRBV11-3	CASSPDSGRLRNEQFF	TGTGCCAGCAGCCCTGATAGCGGGAGGCTTCGAAATGAGCAGTTCTTC
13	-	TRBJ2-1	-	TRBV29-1	CSGLLAGQGEQFF	TGCAGCGGTTTACTCGCGGGGCAGGGTGAGCAGTTCTTC
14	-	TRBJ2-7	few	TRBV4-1	CASSQALSSYEQYF	TGCGCCAGCAGCCAAGCACTTAGCTCCTACGAGCAGTACTTC
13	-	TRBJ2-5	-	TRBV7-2	CASSRGSKETQYF	TGTGCCAGCTCTCGGGGCAGCAAAGAGACCCAGTACTTC
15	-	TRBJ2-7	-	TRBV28	CASSSPSGGSYEQYF	TGTGCCAGCAGTTCCCCATCCGGAGGGTCCTACGAGCAGTACTTC
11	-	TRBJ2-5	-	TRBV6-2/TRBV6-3	CASSYSETQYF	TGTGCCAGCAGTTACTCAGAGACCCAGTACTTC
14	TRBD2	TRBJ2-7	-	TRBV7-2	CASSVTSGSYEQYF	TGTGCCAGCAGTGTCACTAGCGGCTCCTACGAGCAGTACTTC
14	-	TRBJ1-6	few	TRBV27	CASSLSPANSPLHF	TGTGCCAGCAGTTTGTCCCCTGCGAATTCACCCCTCCACTTT
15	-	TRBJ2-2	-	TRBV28	CASRGLGANTGELFF	TGTGCCAGCAGGGGATTGGGGGCGAACACCGGGGAGCTGTTTTTT
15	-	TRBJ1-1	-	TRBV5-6	CASSLKPGWTTEAFF	TGTGCCAGCAGCTTGAAACCAGGGTGGACCACTGAAGCTTTCTTT
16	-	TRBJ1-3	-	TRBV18	CASSPQTAGSGNTIYF	TGTGCCAGCTCACCACAGACGGCTGGGTCTGGAAACACCATATATTTT
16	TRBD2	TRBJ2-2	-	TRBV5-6	CASSLLGLDSTGELFF	TGTGCCAGCAGCTTGTTGGGACTAGATTCCACCGGGGAGCTGTTTTTT
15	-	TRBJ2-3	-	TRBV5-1	CASSLGLDPTDTQYF	TGCGCCAGCAGCTTGGGGCTGGACCCCACAGATACGCAGTATTTT
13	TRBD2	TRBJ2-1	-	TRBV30	CAWSEAGVGEQFF	TGTGCCTGGAGTGAAGCGGGAGTAGGTGAGCAGTTCTTC
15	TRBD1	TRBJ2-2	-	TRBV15	CATSGGTGNTGELFF	TGTGCCACCAGCGGGGGGACAGGGAACACCGGGGAGCTGTTTTTT
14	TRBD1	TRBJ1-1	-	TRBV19	CASSMGRGRTEAFF	TGTGCCAGTAGTATGGGGAGGGGGCGGACTGAAGCTTTCTTT
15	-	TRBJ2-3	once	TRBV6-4	CASSDSAGSTDTQYF	TGTGCCAGCAGTGACTCCGCAGGTAGCACAGATACGCAGTATTTT
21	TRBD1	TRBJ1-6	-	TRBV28	CASSSPSDRANWSSYNSPLHF	TGTGCCAGCAGTTCCCCATCGGACAGGGCAAACTGGAGCTCCTATAATTCACCCCTCCACTTT
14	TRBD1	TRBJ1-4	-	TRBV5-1	CASSSGQGLEKLFF	TGCGCCAGCAGCTCTGGACAGGGACTTGAAAAACTGTTTTTT
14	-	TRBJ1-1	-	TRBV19	CASSISVVSSEAFF	TGTGCCAGTAGTATTAGTGTCGTCAGTTCTGAAGCTTTCTTT
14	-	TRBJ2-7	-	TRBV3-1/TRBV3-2	CASSQDMGSYEQYF	TGTGCCAGCAGCCAAGATATGGGATCCTACGAGCAGTACTTC
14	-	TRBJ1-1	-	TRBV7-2	CASSSRQASTYAFF	TGTGCCAGCAGCTCCCGACAGGCGTCCACCTACGCTTTCTTT
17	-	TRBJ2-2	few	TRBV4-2	CASSQGHGGPDTGELFF	TGTGCCAGCAGCCAAGGGCACGGAGGGCCGGACACCGGGGAGCTGTTTTTT
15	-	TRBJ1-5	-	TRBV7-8	CASSLAPTNSQPQHF	TGTGCCAGCAGCTTGGCCCCTACCAACTCTCAGCCCCAGCATTTT
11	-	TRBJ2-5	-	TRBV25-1	CASSEWETQYF	TGTGCCAGCAGTGAGTGGGAGACCCAGTACTTC
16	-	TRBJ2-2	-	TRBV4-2	CASSQGGTYTTGELFF	TGTGCCAGCAGCCAAGGAGGGACCTATACCACCGGGGAGCTGTTTTTT
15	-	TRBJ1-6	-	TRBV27	CASSGGQTYNSPLHF	TGTGCCAGCAGTGGAGGACAGACATATAATTCACCCCTCCACTTT
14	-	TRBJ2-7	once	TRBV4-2	CASSQDEAIYEQYF	TGTGCCAGCAGCCAAGATGAAGCGATCTACGAGCAGTACTTC
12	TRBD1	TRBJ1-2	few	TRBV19	CASRTGAYGYTF	TGTGCCAGTAGAACAGGGGCCTATGGCTACACCTTC
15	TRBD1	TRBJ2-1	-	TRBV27	CASSPDRVNLNEQFF	TGTGCCAGCAGCCCAGACAGGGTTAACCTCAATGAGCAGTTCTTC